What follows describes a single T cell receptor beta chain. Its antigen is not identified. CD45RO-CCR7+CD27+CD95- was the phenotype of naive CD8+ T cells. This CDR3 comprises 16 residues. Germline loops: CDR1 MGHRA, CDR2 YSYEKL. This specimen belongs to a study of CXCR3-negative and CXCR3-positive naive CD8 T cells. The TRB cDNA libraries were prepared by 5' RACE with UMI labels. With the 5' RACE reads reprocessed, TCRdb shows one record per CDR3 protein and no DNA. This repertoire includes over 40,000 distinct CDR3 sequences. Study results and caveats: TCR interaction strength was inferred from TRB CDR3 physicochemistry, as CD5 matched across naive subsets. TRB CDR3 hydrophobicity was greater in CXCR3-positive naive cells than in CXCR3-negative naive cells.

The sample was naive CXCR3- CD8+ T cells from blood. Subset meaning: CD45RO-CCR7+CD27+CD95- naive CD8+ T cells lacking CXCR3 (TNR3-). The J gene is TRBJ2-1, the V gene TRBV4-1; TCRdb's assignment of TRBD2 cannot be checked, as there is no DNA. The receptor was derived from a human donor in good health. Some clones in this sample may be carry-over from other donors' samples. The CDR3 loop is CASSQVTSGVYNEQFF.